Here is one T cell receptor (beta chain) with its context. Its antigen is undetermined. This sample stems from a study of shared clonotypes between healthy human individuals. Regarding the study as a whole: Sampling covered blood only; tissue repertoires likely differ.

Clones were sequenced by immunoSEQ multiplex PCR, and TCRdb holds only the in-frame ones, with some missing. The table shows roughly 2,000,000 clones, with 80% to 95% occurring only once. The CDR3 covers 14 residues. Looked up from germline, CDR1 is MNHEY and CDR2 is SVGAGI. Trimming took off 3 bases at V and 4 bases at J, with 12 bases between the two ends. As defined, naive CD8 cells were CD45RO-negative and positively selected for CCR7, with terminally differentiated effector memory CD45RA+ cells excluded. The chain combines TRBV6-5 with TRBJ1-2, with D possibly matching TRBD1 (5 bases). The origin of this receptor is a man aged 18 to 29 in good health. Some clones in this sample may be carry-over from other donors' samples. Sequencing was carried out using naive CD8+ T cells from PBMCs. Here the CDR3 DNA reads TGTGCCAGCAGTTATTTTGTGGGGGGCTATGGCTACACCTTC. Protein: CASSYFVGGYGYTF.